The source of this T cell receptor (delta chain) is a study of γδ T cells in repeated Plasmodium falciparum infection. In the study overall: Donors had four controlled P. falciparum NF54 infections over roughly 590 days. Some Malian samples span acute malaria episodes; others come from no-transmission periods.

This clone was detected a few times. A far larger clone is one base from this, pointing to a likely read error. Additional DNA sequences in this sample encode the identical CDR3. The CDR3 is 18 amino acids. Germline V CDR1 and CDR2: TSWWSYY, QGS. Gammadelta T cells were flow-sorted from PBMC into Vgamma9/Vdelta2+ and Vdelta2-negative populations for bulk analysis. TCRdb re-called the multiplex PCR reads through CATT. The sample contains 75,000 to 95,000 delta-chain clones, less than 1% of which appear only once. The specimen sequenced was gamma-delta T cells from blood. This TCR came from a pool of human donors (malaria-infected and uninfected, not separated). V gene TRDV1 was called; the J gene was not; the D segment call TRDD3 is taken from the table without a DNA check. CDR3 in amino acids: CALGIHDHGGDTNDKLIF. The DNA of the CDR3 is TGTGCTCTTGGTATTCACGACCATGGGGGGGATACGAACGATAAGCTCATCTTT.